Below are 23 T cell receptor beta chains sequenced from a single sample in a study of multiple sclerosis patients with progressive multifocal leukoencephalopathy. TCRdb's copy holds only in-frame clones and misses some; the assay was immunoSEQ multiplex PCR. The repertoire consists of under 30,000 clones, with 75% to 95% occurring once and the leading ten covering 2% to 2.5%. Documented time point: around 13 months of natalizumab therapy. Source: PBMCs, taken from a patient treated with natalizumab. The source is a young man with multiple sclerosis.

This chain connects TRBV4-3 to TRBJ1-1, with D unresolved. The V end lost 0 bases, the J end lost 0 bases, and 8 bases lay between the germline ends. This CDR3 is 15 amino acids long. CDR1 is LGHNA, CDR2 YSLEER, per germline. This CDR3 is CASSQESTMNTEAFF. The CDR3 nucleotides read TGCGCCAGCAGCCAAGAATCAACTATGAACACTGAAGCTTTCTTT.

The chain employs TRBV14 and TRBJ1-1; tentative D call: TRBD1 (6 bases). Per germline, CDR1 SGHDN and CDR2 FVKESK. V dropped 1 base and J dropped 3 bases, with 18 bases sitting between them. The CDR3 has 17 residues. CDR3 loop: CASSQVRRGRRDTEAFF. The CDR3 region has the DNA TGTGCCAGCAGCCAAGTACGGCGGGGGCGCCGGGACACTGAAGCTTTCTTT.

This clone appeared once. CDR3 protein: CASRPWEDGELFF. The CDR3 DNA is TGTGCCAGCAGGCCGTGGGAGGACGGGGAGCTGTTTTTT. This sequence joins TRBV2 and TRBJ2-2; D may be TRBD2 (6 bases). Germline CDR1 SNHLY, CDR2 FYNNEI. The germline V and J ends were trimmed by 6 bases and 7 bases, with 12 bases remaining between them. The CDR3 has 13 amino acids. The variable domain in full, with the rest retrieved from reference TRBV2 and TRBJ2-2, is EPEVTQTPSHQVTQMGQEVILRCVPISNHLYFYWYRQILGQKVEFLVSFYNNEISEKSEIFDDQFSVERPDGSNFTLKIRSTKLEDSAMYFCASRPWEDGELFFGEGSRLTVL.

The CDR3 DNA is TGTGCCAGCAGACTTCAGGGCTACGAGCAGTACTTC. Translation gives CASRLQGYEQYF. This chain joins TRBV6-6 and TRBJ2-7; D is perhaps TRBD1 (5 bases). The CDR3 length is 12 residues. The germline gives CDR1 MNHNY, CDR2 SVGAGI (reference sequence). Trimming removed 6 bases from V and 3 bases from J, with 9 bases in between.

The chain recombines TRBV2 with TRBJ2-1; 8 bases agree with TRBD2. With 2 bases clipped from V and 2 bases from J, the junction kept 5 bases outside the gene matches. The CDR3 consists of 16 residues. Germline V lookup: CDR1 SNHLY, CDR2 FYNNEI. The CDR3 loop is CASSESAGGPYNEQFF. The DNA for the CDR3 is TGTGCCAGCAGTGAATCCGCGGGGGGACCCTACAATGAGCAGTTCTTC.

This chain connects TRBV7-2 to TRBJ1-4, with a tentative D call TRBD1 (6 bases). The germline V and J ends were trimmed by 2 bases and 5 bases, with 15 bases remaining between them. CDR1 SGHTA and CDR2 FQGNSA come from the germline V gene. The CDR3 sequence is 16 residues long. CDR3 sequence (DNA): TGTGCCAGCAGCTTACTACAGGGATTTGGGAATGAAAAACTGTTTTTT. Protein: CASSLLQGFGNEKLFF. Full variable domain (missing parts from reference TRBV7-2 and TRBJ1-4): GAGVSQSPSNKVTEKGKDVELRCDPISGHTALYWYRQSLGQGLEFLIYFQGNSAPDKSGLPSDRFSAERTGGSVSTLTIQRTQQEDSAVYLCASSLLQGFGNEKLFFGSGTQLSVL.

The CDR3 DNA follows: TGTGCCAGCAGCCACAGACTAGCGGTTAACAATGAGCAGTTCTTC. Translating gives CASSHRLAVNNEQFF. This chain joins TRBV6-1 and TRBJ2-1; 9 bases match TRBD2. The CDR3 sequence is 15 residues long. CDR1 and CDR2 (germline): MNHNS, SASEGT. V trimming: 6 bases; J trimming: 5 bases; junction bases outside the gene matches: 8.

The chain joins TRBV12-5 to TRBJ1-5; maybe TRBD1 (5 bases). The CDR3 spans 14 residues. V was shortened by 3 bases and J by 6 bases, with 12 bases between the two germline ends. Germline CDR1 and CDR2: LGHNT and FRNRAP. CDR3 nucleotide sequence: TGTGCTAGTGGTTTATCCCAGGGATCTCAGCCCCAGCATTTT. Protein: CASGLSQGSQPQHF.

There are a few counts of this clone. The gene calls are TRBV6-4 and TRBJ2-3, with 11 positions matching TRBD1. This CDR3 has 15 amino acids. The V gene's germline CDR1 is MRHNA and CDR2 SNTAGT. Unmatched junction bases numbered 5, after V lost 2 bases and J lost 7 bases. The CDR3 coding sequence is TGTGCCAGCAGTGACAGGACAGGGGGCAGGAATACGCAGTATTTT. Protein sequence: CASSDRTGGRNTQYF.

The chain uses TRBV19 and TRBJ1-5; 7 bases are a match to TRBD1. The CDR3 is made up of 15 amino acids. CDR1 and CDR2 (germline): LNHDA, SQIVND (reference sequence). The V gene end was trimmed by 6 bases and the J gene end by 7 bases; junction bases not matched to a gene: 12. DNA of the CDR3: TGTGCCAGTAGACCTGACAGGGATTGGCGACAGCCCCAGCATTTT. Translated, it gives CASRPDRDWRQPQHF.

The CDR3 is CASSLRSGAQETQYF. For the CDR3, the DNA is TGCGCCAGCAGCTTGCGGAGCGGAGCCCAAGAGACCCAGTACTTC. The rearrangement links TRBV5-1 to TRBJ2-5; tentatively, D is TRBD2 (5 bases). Per the germline V gene, CDR1 is SGHRS and CDR2 is YFSETQ. Trimming shortened V by 1 base and J by 1 base, and 11 bases separated the two germline ends. CDR3 size: 15 residues.

J is TRBJ2-1 and V is TRBV7-2; TRBD2 aligns across 14 bases. In germline, CDR1 is SGHTA, CDR2 FQGNSA. V dropped 4 bases and J dropped 3; count of bases not matched to a gene: 2. The CDR3 extends over 16 amino acids. As DNA, the CDR3 is TGTGCCAGCAGCTCCGGGACTAGCGGGAGCTACAATGAGCAGTTCTTC. Amino acid sequence: CASSSGTSGSYNEQFF.

The V and J genes are TRBV7-2 and TRBJ2-1, with TRBD2 as a possible D gene (5 bases). V was cut by 1 base and J by 10 bases, with 14 bases left in between. The CDR3 covers 14 residues. CDR1 is SGHTA, CDR2 FQGNSA, per germline. DNA of the CDR3: TGTGCCAGCAGCTTAGGCAGAAGGGCGGGCGAGCAGTTCTTC. Translating gives CASSLGRRAGEQFF.

This clone came up once. The V and J genes are TRBV15 and TRBJ2-7; D assignment may be TRBD1 or TRBD2 (5 bases each). V was clipped by 3 bases and J by 3 bases, with 9 bases between them. CDR3 size: 13 residues. Germline V gives CDR1 LNHNV, CDR2 YYDKDF (reference sequence). CDR3 amino acids: CATSRGVYYEQYF. For the CDR3, the DNA is TGTGCCACCAGCAGGGGGGTCTACTACGAGCAGTACTTC.

This chain links TRBV7-2 with TRBJ2-5; D is unclear. This CDR3 contains 15 residues. Trimming pared 3 bases from V and 2 bases from J, leaving 13 bases between. Germline CDR1 and CDR2: SGHTA and FQGNSA. CDR3 residues: CASSLSSTTQETQYF. The CDR3 DNA is TGTGCCAGCAGCTTGTCCTCCACCACACAAGAGACCCAGTACTTC.

The V gene is TRBV5-5, the J gene TRBJ2-7, with 7 nucleotides matching TRBD1. The ends lost 1 base at V and 3 bases at J; junction bases unmatched: 1. The length of the CDR3 is 13 residues. Germline CDR1 SGHKS, CDR2 YYEKEE (reference sequence). The CDR3 here is CASSLRDSYEQYV. Written as DNA, the CDR3 is TGTGCCAGCAGCTTGAGGGACAGCTACGAGCAGTACGTC.

In DNA, the CDR3 is TGCGCCAGCAGCCAAGACAGGGGAGTAGATACGCAGTATTTT. Encoded protein: CASSQDRGVDTQYF. J is TRBJ2-3 and V is TRBV4-3, with TRBD1 as a possible D gene (6 bases). The V and J ends lost 0 bases and 5 bases respectively, with 9 bases between them. The germline gives CDR1 LGHNA, CDR2 YSLEER. The CDR3 consists of 14 residues.

The chain has TRBV7-9 and TRBJ1-6; D is possibly TRBD1 (6 bases). The V end was cut by 6 bases, the J end by 8 bases, with 20 bases between. CDR1 is SEHNR and CDR2 is FQNEAQ in the germline V gene (reference sequence). This CDR3 contains 16 residues. The CDR3 nucleotides are TGTGCCAGCAGTCAAACATTGGGACAAGGGGATTCACCCCTCCACTTT. Its translation is CASSQTLGQGDSPLHF.

The J gene is TRBJ1-1, the V gene TRBV9, with a tentative D call TRBD1 (6 bases). The ends were cut back, 0 bases at V and 4 bases at J, with 10 bases in the middle. CDR3 length equals 14 residues. The germline CDR1 and CDR2 sequences are SGDLS and YYNGEE. This chain's CDR3 is CASSVAGRGTEAFF. CDR3 nucleotide sequence: TGTGCCAGCAGCGTAGCTGGCAGGGGCACTGAAGCTTTCTTT.

V and J are TRBV5-1 and TRBJ1-1; D uncertain. The CDR3 extends over 21 amino acids. V shed 1 base and J shed 0 bases, with 28 bases lying between them. Germline V gene sequence: CDR1 SGHRS, CDR2 YFSETQ. CDR3 residues: CASSLQAGRISYRAMNTEAFF. In nucleotides, the CDR3 is TGCGCCAGCAGCTTGCAGGCAGGTCGAATATCATACAGAGCCATGAACACTGAAGCTTTCTTT.

The rearrangement joins TRBV7-2 to TRBJ2-2; 9 bases fit TRBD2. V was pared by 2 bases and J by 5 bases, with 9 bases of the junction left unmatched. Germline V gene lookup returns CDR1 SGHTA and CDR2 FQGNSA. The CDR3 loop spans 17 amino acids. This CDR3 reads CASSLRISGSETGELFF. CDR3 nucleotides: TGTGCCAGCAGCTTAAGGATTAGCGGGAGCGAAACCGGGGAGCTGTTTTTT.

V gene TRBV4-2 combines with J gene TRBJ2-4; D call uncertain. Germline values: CDR1 LGHNA, CDR2 YNFKEQ. The CDR3 runs 14 residues. V was shortened by 0 bases and J by 8 bases, with 11 bases between the two germline ends. CDR3 residues: CASSQEGNRDIQYF. CDR3 nucleotides: TGTGCCAGCAGCCAAGAGGGAAACCGTGACATTCAGTACTTC.

To note about this clone: This sample includes further DNA sequences coding for the same CDR3. CDR3 nucleotide sequence: TGTGCCAGCAGTTACCTCTACGAGCAGTACTTC. Translation gives CASSYLYEQYF. The genes are TRBV6-5 and TRBJ2-7; D gene ambiguous. Germline values: CDR1 MNHEY, CDR2 SVGAGI. The V end lost 2 bases, the J end lost 3 bases, and 2 bases lay between the germline ends. This CDR3 has 11 amino acids.